Below, one T cell receptor beta chain is given with its context. What it recognizes is unknown. One junction end disagrees with the germline gene, perhaps due to a read error. Through a sample-barcoded 5' primer and a J-beta primer mix, a second PCR was run for roughly 6 to 12 cycles. Unique molecular identifiers of 12 random nucleotides labeled each cDNA. A single record per CDR3 protein comes from TCRdb applying MiXCR to the 5' RACE reads. Of more than 900,000 distinct CDR3 sequences in the sample, less than 25% were seen once. This sample was included in a study of blood T cells in healthy people across ages. General study points: Roughly linear declines in TCR beta diversity per million T cells occurred with age. Any conclusive comparison of naive versus antigen-experienced cells was prevented by using unsorted PBMCs.

Germline CDR1 reads SGHRS; CDR2 reads YFSETQ. There are 12 residues in the CDR3. Another study also made use of these data, one on T cells of mothers and their children. That paper adds: Every microgram of extracted RNA entered cDNA synthesis, roughly 1.5 ug per 15 ul.

The specimen sequenced was blood. This clonotype was obtained from a girl aged 2-10 years in good health. The rearrangement links TRBV5-1 to TRBJ2-2; 9 bases fit TRBD2. CDR3 protein: CASSRAGGELLF. The CDR3 DNA is TGCGCCAGCAGCCGTGCGGGAGGGGAGCTGCTTTTT.